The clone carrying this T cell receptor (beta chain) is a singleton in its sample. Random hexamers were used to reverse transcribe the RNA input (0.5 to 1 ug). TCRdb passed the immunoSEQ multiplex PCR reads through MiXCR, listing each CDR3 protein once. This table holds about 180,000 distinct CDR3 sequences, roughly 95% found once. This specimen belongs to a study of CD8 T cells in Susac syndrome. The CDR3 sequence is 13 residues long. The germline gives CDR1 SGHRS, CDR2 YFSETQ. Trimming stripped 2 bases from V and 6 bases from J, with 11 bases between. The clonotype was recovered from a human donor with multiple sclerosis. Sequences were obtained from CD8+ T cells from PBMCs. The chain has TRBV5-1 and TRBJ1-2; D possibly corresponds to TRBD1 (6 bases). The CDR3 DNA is TGCGCCAGCAGCTTCGGACAGCCCCATGGCTACACCTTC. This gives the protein CASSFGQPHGYTF.